This T cell receptor beta chain was found in a study of vaccination and CD4 T cells after COVID-19. Looking at the study overall: Vaccinees got either two BNT162b2 doses or two mRNA-1273 doses.

An Oncomine TCR Beta short-read assay was used to sequence the DNA from cultured CD4+ T cells. CD4+ T cells were cultured, and genomic DNA was extracted from them. Using its own MiXCR run on the PCR reads, TCRdb lists one record per CDR3 protein. Here the sample spans some 10,000 distinct CDR3 sequences, about 31% being singletons. The CDR3 has 13 amino acids. Germline V CDR1 and CDR2: DFQATT, SNEGSKA (reference sequence). V was pared by 0 bases and J by 3 bases, with 8 bases between. Of note for this clonotype: Its antigen remains unidentified. This may be a read error: a much more frequent sequence differs by one nucleotide.

Treatment denoted: approximately nine-day PBMC culture with coronavirus spike peptide pools or control peptides (ViraFEST assay). Before TCRs were sequenced, ViraFEST expanded antigen-specific T cells with peptide pools. At both days 3 and 7, half the medium was replaced with fresh IL-2 medium. The clonotype was recovered from a human donor who had recovered from COVID-19. The sequencing used CD4+ T cells from blood, cultured in vitro, collected after SARS-CoV-2 vaccination. V gene TRBV20-1 combines with J gene TRBJ2-5; D gene ambiguous. The CDR3 reads CSARDNCKETQYF. CDR3 DNA sequence: TGCAGTGCTAGAGATAACTGCAAAGAGACCCAGTACTTC.